This is a list of T cell receptor beta chains from one sample in a study of blood T cell repertoires in COVID-19. TCRdb's table, derived via immunoSEQ multiplex PCR, lists solely in-frame clones and lacks some. Among under 200,000 clones listed, around 80% were seen once. The sample taken for sequencing was peripheral blood. The receptors originated from a woman between 65 and 79 years old with COVID-19, enrolled during active disease. CDR3s leave out the opening cysteine and the closing phenylalanine or tryptophan. The D gene is left open where the match is weak. Some rows mark clone size as missing; the rest say once, few, many or name a class of expanded clone.

d_gene	j_gene	v_gene	abundance	CDR3aa
TRBD2	TRBJ2-7	TRBV3-1/TRBV3-2	-	ASSQLAGDEQY
-	TRBJ2-2	TRBV4-1	-	ASSQDPANTGELF
TRBD1	TRBJ1-3	TRBV24-1	-	ATSLTGQNTIY
-	TRBJ1-6	TRBV19	-	ASSINASPPLH
TRBD1	TRBJ1-2	TRBV30	-	AWSDGQGEYGYT
TRBD1	TRBJ1-5	TRBV6-5	-	ASRQGPKQPQH
TRBD1	TRBJ1-5	TRBV6-5	-	ASRTTGDQPQH
-	TRBJ2-1	TRBV7-9	-	ASSLPGLFPNEQF
-	TRBJ2-5	TRBV5-6	-	ASSSWGGQTQY
TRBD2	TRBJ2-1	TRBV4-2	-	ASSQDGGGNYNEQF
-	TRBJ1-2	TRBV28	-	ASSLDKNYGYT
-	TRBJ2-1	TRBV15	-	ATSRDRSEQF
TRBD1	TRBJ2-7	TRBV20-1	-	SASTGTGYNEQY
-	TRBJ1-1	TRBV27	-	ASSLDRMVTEAF
TRBD1	TRBJ1-4	TRBV5-1	-	ASSPGTGNEKLF
-	TRBJ1-4	TRBV5-1	-	ASSSRNEKLF
-	TRBJ2-7	TRBV5-1	-	ASSYGGRGDSYEQY
-	TRBJ1-2	TRBV20-1	-	SASDYGYT
-	TRBJ1-2	TRBV28	few	ASMNNINGYT
TRBD1	TRBJ1-1	TRBV7-9	few	ASSPRQGLYSEAF
TRBD1	TRBJ2-1	TRBV3-1/TRBV3-2	-	ASSHAGTGNNEQF
-	TRBJ1-2	TRBV6-5	-	ASSLVSGQTDYGYT
-	TRBJ2-7	TRBV12-3/TRBV12-4	-	ASRGTGLSEQY
-	TRBJ1-2	TRBV4-1	-	ASSQGGRSYGYT
TRBD1	TRBJ2-6	TRBV5-1	-	ASSTDRVTGANVLT
TRBD2	TRBJ2-1	TRBV19	-	ASRKLAGASYEQF
TRBD1	TRBJ1-2	TRBV2	-	ASKIDRDGVYGYT
-	TRBJ1-1	TRBV11-2	-	ASSTEGVRAF
-	TRBJ2-2	TRBV19	-	ASNPQGNTGELF
TRBD1	TRBJ1-6	TRBV2	few	ATQGGNSPLH
-	TRBJ2-1	TRBV6-6	-	ASSTPGGNEQF
-	TRBJ1-1	TRBV7-8	-	ASTLEGLPNAEAF
-	TRBJ2-7	TRBV3-1/TRBV3-2	-	ASSQETPPHEQY
-	TRBJ2-5	TRBV10-3	-	AIRDSGETQY
TRBD1	TRBJ2-5	TRBV2	-	ASSELGGRQTQY
TRBD2	TRBJ2-3	TRBV11-3	-	ASSVTSGSTDTQY
-	TRBJ1-2	TRBV24-1	-	ATSDTVSGYT
-	TRBJ1-4	TRBV7-9	-	ASSFGTLIGEKLF
-	TRBJ1-2	TRBV9	-	ASSVRPQGGYT
-	TRBJ1-2	TRBV30	few	ALRQGSPSDNYGYT
TRBD1	TRBJ1-1	TRBV3-1/TRBV3-2	-	ASGGQGWSTEAF
-	TRBJ2-3	TRBV11-3	-	ASSLAGHTDTQY
TRBD1	TRBJ2-7	TRBV27	few	ASSYRGPRGSSYEQY